What follows is one TCR beta chain and its context. Its antigen is currently unknown. V lost 7 bases to trimming and J lost 0 bases, with 16 bases between them. The CDR3 has 16 residues. Germline CDR1 is SNHLY and CDR2 is FYNNEI. Time point of the sample: week 11, during vaccination. Each dose delivered 300 ug of mutant IDH1 20-mer peptide subcutaneously with imiquimod. The record originates from a study of a mutant IDH1 vaccine in newly diagnosed glioma. Produced via immunoSEQ multiplex PCR; TCRdb's table is partial and in-frame only. The top ten hold approximately 2.5% of the sample, which has under 55,000 clones, 91% seen once.

The chain recombines TRBV2 with TRBJ1-3; D unresolved. The source of this sequence is a man aged 50 to 60 with glioma. The material sequenced was PBMCs, taken from a glioma patient whose treatment included an IDH1 peptide vaccine. In DNA, the CDR3 is TGTGCCAGCACGTTTAGGACCGTCCTCTCTGGAAACACCATATATTTT. This translates into CASTFRTVLSGNTIYF. The whole variable domain, filled in from reference TRBV2 and TRBJ1-3, reads EPEVTQTPSHQVTQMGQEVILRCVPISNHLYFYWYRQILGQKVEFLVSFYNNEISEKSEIFDDQFSVERPDGSNFTLKIRSTKLEDSAMYFCASTFRTVLSGNTIYFGEGSWLTVV.